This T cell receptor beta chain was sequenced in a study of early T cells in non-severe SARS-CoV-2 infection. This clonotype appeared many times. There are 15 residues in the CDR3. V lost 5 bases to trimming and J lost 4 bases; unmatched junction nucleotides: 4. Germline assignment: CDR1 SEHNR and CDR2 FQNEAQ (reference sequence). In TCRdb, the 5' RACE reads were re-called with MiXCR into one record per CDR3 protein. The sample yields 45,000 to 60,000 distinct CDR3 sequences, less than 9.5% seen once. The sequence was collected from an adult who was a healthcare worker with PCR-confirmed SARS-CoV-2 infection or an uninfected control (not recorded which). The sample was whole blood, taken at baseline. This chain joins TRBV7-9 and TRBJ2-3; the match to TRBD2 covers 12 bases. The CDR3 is CASSPTSGSSDTQYF. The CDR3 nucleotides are TGTGCCAGCAGCCCGACTAGCGGGAGCTCAGATACGCAGTATTTT.